Sequencing of this T cell receptor beta chain was carried out in a study of blood T cell repertoires in COVID-19. Whole-study context: Samples representing acute and convalescent COVID-19 were sourced from the United States, Italy and Spain. T cells, B-cell-depleted T cells, or PBMCs provided the cDNA or gDNA that served as material.

Method: immunoSEQ multiplex PCR; TCRdb's copy keeps in-frame clones and lacks some. The sample holds tens of thousands of clones, around four fifths seen once. Sequenced sample: peripheral blood. The origin of this receptor is a man aged 65 to 79 with acute or convalescent COVID-19.

CDR3 protein: CASSFSPSGGGRNTIYF. CDR3 nucleotide sequence: TGTGCCAGCAGCTTCTCGCCCTCGGGGGGAGGTAGAAACACCATATATTTT. The chain recombines TRBV11-2 with TRBJ1-3, with a tentative D call TRBD1 (5 bases). CDR1 and CDR2 (germline): SGHAT, FQNNGV. This CDR3 has 17 amino acids. V dropped 3 bases and J dropped 5 bases, with 20 bases sitting between them.